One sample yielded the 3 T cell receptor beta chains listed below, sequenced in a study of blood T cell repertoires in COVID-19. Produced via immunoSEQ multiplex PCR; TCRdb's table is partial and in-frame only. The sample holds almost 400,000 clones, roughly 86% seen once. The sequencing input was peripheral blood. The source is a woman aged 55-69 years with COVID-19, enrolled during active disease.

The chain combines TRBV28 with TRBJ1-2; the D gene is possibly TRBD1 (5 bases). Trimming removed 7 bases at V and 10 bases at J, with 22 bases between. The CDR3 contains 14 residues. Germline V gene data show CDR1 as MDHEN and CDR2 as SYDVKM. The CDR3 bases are TGTGCCAGCACTATAAAAAGGGGTTGGGTCGACTACACCTTC. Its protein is CASTIKRGWVDYTF.

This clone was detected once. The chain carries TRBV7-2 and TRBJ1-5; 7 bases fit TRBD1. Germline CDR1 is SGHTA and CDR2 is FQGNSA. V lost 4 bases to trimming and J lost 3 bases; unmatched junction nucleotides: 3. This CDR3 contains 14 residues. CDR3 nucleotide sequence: TGTGCCAGCAGCTCGACAGGGATCAATCAGCCCCAGCATTTT. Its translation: CASSSTGINQPQHF.

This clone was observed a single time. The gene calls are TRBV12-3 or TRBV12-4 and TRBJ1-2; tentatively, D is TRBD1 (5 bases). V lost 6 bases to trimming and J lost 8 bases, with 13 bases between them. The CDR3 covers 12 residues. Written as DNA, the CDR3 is TGTGCCAGCAGGGGCGGAGCAGGGGGCTACACCTTC. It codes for CASRGGAGGYTF.